This T cell receptor (beta chain) was sequenced in a study of tumor T cells in aggressive B-cell lymphoma. Generated by immunoSEQ multiplex PCR, the TCRdb table keeps only in-frame clones and is missing some. The data hold just over 3,500 clones, with 80% to 90% observed a single time. CDR3 size: 17 residues. V shed 1 base and J 6 bases; nucleotides not matched to a gene: 8. Germline V gives CDR1 SGHVS, CDR2 FQNEAQ. In its sample, this clone was seen a few times. The clonotype originates from an adult with diffuse large B cell lymphoma. Sequencing was carried out using tumor tissue. The gene calls are TRBV7-8 and TRBJ1-5; the match to TRBD1 covers 11 bases. The CDR3 region has the DNA TGTGCCAGCAGCTTAGTTACAGGACAGGGGGCTCTTCAGCCCCAGCATTTT. Encoded protein: CASSLVTGQGALQPQHF.